This TCR beta chain was documented in a study of cytomegalovirus exposure and HLA in healthy donors. The CDR3 sequence is 14 residues long. Germline V gives CDR1 LGHNA, CDR2 YNFKEQ. The V gene end was trimmed by 1 base and the J gene end by 9 bases; junction bases not matched to a gene: 4. Vbeta (60) and Jbeta (13) primers were used in the PCR. Sequencing used immunoSEQ multiplex PCR; TCRdb keeps in-frame clones, though not all of them. Its table lists under 70,000 clones. This sequence originates from a female donor in good health and CMV-seropositive. The material sequenced was PBMCs. This rearrangement joins TRBV4-2 to TRBJ2-4, with TRBD1 matching over 9 bases. DNA of the CDR3: TGTGCCAGCAGCCAAGTTGGACAGGGGACCATTCAGTACTTC. It is translated as CASSQVGQGTIQYF.